A selection of T cell receptor beta chains follows, all from one sample in a study of identical twins. One entry per CDR3 protein, called by TCRdb with MiXCR from the 5' RACE reads. The sample includes more than 250,000 distinct CDR3 sequences, about 8.1% of them seen just once. This sample was also put to use in a study of yellow fever vaccine responses in identical twins.

The sample consisted of memory (CD45RO+) T cells sorted from blood. Source of these receptors: a young woman in good health. Each CDR3 is given with its conserved first and last residue. The D gene is left open where the match is weak. Only part of the rows carry a size: once, few, many, or a class if the clone is expanded.

>TRBD2|many|TRBJ2-2|TRBV12-3/TRBV12-4
TGTGCCAGCAGGAGCCCTAGCGGGAGATCCGCGAACACCGGGGAGCTGTTTTTT
CASRSPSGRSANTGELFF
>NA|NA|TRBJ1-6|TRBV11-2
TGTGCCAGCAGCCTCCCGCCTAGCTCCTATAATTCACCCCTCCACTTT
CASSLPPSSYNSPLHF
>NA|few|TRBJ2-1|TRBV5-1
TGCGCCAGCAGCTCCGCCGGGACCGCCTACAATGAGCAGTTCTTC
CASSSAGTAYNEQFF
>NA|NA|TRBJ2-3|TRBV9
TGTGCCAGCAGCGTAGAGGGACTCGTGTTGACTAGCACAGATACGCAGTATTTT
CASSVEGLVLTSTDTQYF
>NA|few|TRBJ2-6|TRBV24-1
TGTGCCACCAGTGATTTGGAGGCTGGGGCCAACGTCCTGACTTTC
CATSDLEAGANVLTF
>TRBD2|many|TRBJ2-3|TRBV20-1
TGCAGTGCTAGGTTCGCTAGCGGGGGGGCAGGCACAGATACGCAGTATTTT
CSARFASGGAGTDTQYF
>NA|NA|TRBJ1-4|TRBV5-1
TGCGCCAGCAGCTTGGATGGTAGGGGAAGTAATGAAAAACTGTTTTTT
CASSLDGRGSNEKLFF
>TRBD1|many|TRBJ2-5|TRBV5-1
TGCGCCAGCAGCTTCGACAGGGGTTACCAAGAGACCCAGTACTTC
CASSFDRGYQETQYF
>TRBD1|NA|TRBJ1-1|TRBV7-9
TGTGCCAGCAGCTTAGTATACAGGGGGACTGAAGCTTTCTTT
CASSLVYRGTEAFF
>TRBD2|NA|TRBJ2-2|TRBV7-9
TGTGCCAGCAGCTTGACTAGCCAGGCCGGGGAGCTGTTTTTT
CASSLTSQAGELFF
>NA|many|TRBJ1-1|TRBV5-1
TGCGCCAGCAGCTTGAGTCGGAACACTGAAGCTTTCTTT
CASSLSRNTEAFF
>TRBD2|NA|TRBJ2-1|TRBV7-6
TGTGCCAGCAGCTTCCGCCGGCCGCGGGAGGCCTACAATGAGCAGTTCTTC
CASSFRRPREAYNEQFF
>TRBD2|many|TRBJ2-2|TRBV12-3/TRBV12-4
TGTGCCAGCAGTTTAGGGCTAGCGGCCCAGCGGCCCGGGGAGCTGTTTTTT
CASSLGLAAQRPGELFF
>NA|few|TRBJ1-1|TRBV19
TGTGCCAGTAGTCCGGGAGAGCAAAACACTGAAGCTTTCTTT
CASSPGEQNTEAFF
>TRBD2|NA|TRBJ2-5|TRBV5-5
TGTGCCAGCAGCTTGGGGCCCTCTGGACTAGGAGAGACCCAGTACTTC
CASSLGPSGLGETQYF
>NA|few|TRBJ2-5|TRBV7-6
TGTGCCAGCAGCTTAGTAGCCGGGAGCGAGACCCAGTACTTC
CASSLVAGSETQYF
>NA|NA|TRBJ2-2|TRBV6-1
TGTGCCAGCAAGGGGCTGGCCGCCGGGGAGCTGTTTTTT
CASKGLAAGELFF
>NA|NA|TRBJ2-6|TRBV20-1
TGCAGTGCCCCCTCCGGGGAGCGAACATCTGGGGCCAACGTCCTGACTTTC
CSAPSGERTSGANVLTF
>NA|few|TRBJ1-5|TRBV9
TGTGCCAGCAGCCCAGAGGGAGGCAATCAGCCCCAGCATTTT
CASSPEGGNQPQHF
>NA|many|TRBJ2-3|TRBV5-1
TGCGCCAGCAGCCCGCTGGACAGTGTCACAGATACGCAGTATTTT
CASSPLDSVTDTQYF
>NA|NA|TRBJ1-1|TRBV3-1
TGTGCCAGCAGCCGTCAGACAGAAGCTTTCTTT
CASSRQTEAFF
>TRBD1|NA|TRBJ2-1|TRBV6-1
TGTGCCAGCAGGGGACAGGGCTTGATCGGCACAAATGAGCAGTTCTTC
CASRGQGLIGTNEQFF
>NA|many|TRBJ1-5|TRBV20-1
TGCAGTGCGAGCAATGGACTCAATCAGCCCCAGCATTTT
CSASNGLNQPQHF
>TRBD1|many|TRBJ1-2|TRBV11-2
TGTGCCAGCAGCCGGGACAGGGGTAGCTATGGCTACACCTTC
CASSRDRGSYGYTF
>NA|NA|TRBJ2-5|TRBV2
TGTGCCAGCAGGCCCATGGAGACCCAGTACTTC
CASRPMETQYF
>NA|NA|TRBJ1-5|TRBV10-2
TGCGCCAGCAGTAACCTAGGTGGGGCAGCCAGTAACCAGCCCCAGCATTTT
CASSNLGGAASNQPQHF
>TRBD1|few|TRBJ1-2|TRBV5-1
TGCGCCAGCAGCCCCACCGGACAGGGAGACTACACCTTC
CASSPTGQGDYTF
>TRBD1|few|TRBJ2-1|TRBV9
TGTGCCAGCAGCGTAGCTACCGGACAGGGCGAGCAGTTCTTC
CASSVATGQGEQFF
>TRBD1|NA|TRBJ2-5|TRBV29-1
TGCAGCGTTGAGGGGTCAGGGGGCGAAGAGACCCAGTACTTC
CSVEGSGGEETQYF
>TRBD2|many|TRBJ2-7|TRBV7-8
TGTGCCACCGGGACTAGCGGCTACGAGCAGTACTTC
CATGTSGYEQYF
>TRBD2|few|TRBJ2-3|TRBV2
TGTGCCAGCAGTGAAGGCAGAACTAGCGTCGGCACAGATACGCAGTATTTT
CASSEGRTSVGTDTQYF
>NA|few|TRBJ2-3|TRBV5-6
TGTGCCAGCAGCTCCTATGATACGCAGTATTTT
CASSSYDTQYF
>NA|NA|TRBJ2-1|TRBV10-2
TGCGCCAGCACCCCCACCTCCATCGCTTTGGTTTCAACTAACAATGAGCAGTTCTTC
CASTPTSIALVSTNNEQFF
>TRBD1|NA|TRBJ2-7|TRBV6-5
TGTGCCAGCAGTTACTCTTCCGGGACAGGGCACTACGAGCAGTACTTC
CASSYSSGTGHYEQYF
>NA|many|TRBJ2-5|TRBV28
TGTGCCAGCAGTGCCTGGGTTGAGACCCAGTACTTC
CASSAWVETQYF
>NA|many|TRBJ2-3|TRBV6-1
TGTGCCAGCAGTGAAAGATGGTCTACTAGCACAGATACGCAGTATTTT
CASSERWSTSTDTQYF
>TRBD1|NA|TRBJ2-3|TRBV12-3/TRBV12-4
TGTGCCAGCAGCCCTGGGACAGGGTCCCCCCAGGGCACAGATACGCAGTATTTT
CASSPGTGSPQGTDTQYF
>NA|many|TRBJ2-5|TRBV5-6
TGTGCCAGCAGCTCCCTCGGGCCGGGAGAGACCCAGTACTTC
CASSSLGPGETQYF